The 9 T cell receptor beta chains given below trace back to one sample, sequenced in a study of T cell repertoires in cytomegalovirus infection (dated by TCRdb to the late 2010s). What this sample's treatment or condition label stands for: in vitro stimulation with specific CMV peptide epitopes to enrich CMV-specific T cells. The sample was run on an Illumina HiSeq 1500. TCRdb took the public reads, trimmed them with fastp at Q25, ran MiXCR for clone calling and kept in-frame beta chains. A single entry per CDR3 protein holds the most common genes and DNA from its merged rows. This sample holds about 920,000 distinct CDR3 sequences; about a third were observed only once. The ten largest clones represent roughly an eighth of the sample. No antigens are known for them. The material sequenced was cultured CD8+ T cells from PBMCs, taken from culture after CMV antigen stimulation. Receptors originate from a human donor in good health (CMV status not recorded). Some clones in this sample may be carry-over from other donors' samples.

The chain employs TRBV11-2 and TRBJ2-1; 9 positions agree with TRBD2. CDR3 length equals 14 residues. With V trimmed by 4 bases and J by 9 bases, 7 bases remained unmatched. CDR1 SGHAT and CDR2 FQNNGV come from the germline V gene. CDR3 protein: CASSSASGVVEQFF. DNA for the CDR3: TGTGCCAGCAGCTCTGCTAGCGGGGTTGTTGAGCAGTTCTTC.

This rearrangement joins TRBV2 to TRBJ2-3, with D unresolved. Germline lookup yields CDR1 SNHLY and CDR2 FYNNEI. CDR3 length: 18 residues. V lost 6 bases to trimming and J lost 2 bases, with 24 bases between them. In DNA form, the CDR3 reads TGTGCCAGCAGGCAAGACCTTCCTTCAGAGACTTACACAGATACGCAGTATTTT. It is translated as CASRQDLPSETYTDTQYF.

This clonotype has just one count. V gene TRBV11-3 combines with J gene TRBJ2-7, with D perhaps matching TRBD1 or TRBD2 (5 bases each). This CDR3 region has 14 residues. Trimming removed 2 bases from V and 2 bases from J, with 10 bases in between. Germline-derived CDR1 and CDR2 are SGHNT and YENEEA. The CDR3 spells CASSLRDGTYEQYF. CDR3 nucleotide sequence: TGTGCCAGCAGCTTACGGGACGGCACCTACGAGCAGTACTTC.

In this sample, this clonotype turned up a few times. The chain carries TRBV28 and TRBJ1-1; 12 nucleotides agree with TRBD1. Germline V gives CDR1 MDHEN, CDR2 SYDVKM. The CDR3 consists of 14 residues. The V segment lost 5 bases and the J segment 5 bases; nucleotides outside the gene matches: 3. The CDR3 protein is CASSMGQGATEAFF. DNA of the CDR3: TGTGCCAGCAGTATGGGACAGGGGGCGACTGAAGCTTTCTTT.

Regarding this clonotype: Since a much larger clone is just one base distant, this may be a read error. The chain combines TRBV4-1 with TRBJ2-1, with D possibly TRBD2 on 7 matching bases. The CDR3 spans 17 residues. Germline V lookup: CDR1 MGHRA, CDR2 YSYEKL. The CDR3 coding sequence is TGCGCCAACAGCCAAGTTCGTCGGGGGGCCCCTTACAATGAGCAGTTCTTC. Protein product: CANSQVRRGAPYNEQFF.

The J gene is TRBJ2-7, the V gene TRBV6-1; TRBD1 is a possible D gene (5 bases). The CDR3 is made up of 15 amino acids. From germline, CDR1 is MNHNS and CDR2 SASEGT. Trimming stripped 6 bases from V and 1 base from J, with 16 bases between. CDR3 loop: CASSKGLGTSYEQYF. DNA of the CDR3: TGTGCCAGCAGCAAGGGGTTAGGCACATCCTACGAGCAGTACTTC.

The CDR3 DNA sequence: TGTGCCAGCGGAACAGGGAACACCGGGGAGCTGTTTTTT. Its protein product is CASGTGNTGELFF. The chain couples TRBV27 to TRBJ2-2; tentatively, D is TRBD1 (5 bases). CDR3 size: 13 residues. V was clipped by 8 bases and J by 1 base, with 8 bases between them. The V gene's germline CDR1 is MNHEY and CDR2 SMNVEV (reference sequence).

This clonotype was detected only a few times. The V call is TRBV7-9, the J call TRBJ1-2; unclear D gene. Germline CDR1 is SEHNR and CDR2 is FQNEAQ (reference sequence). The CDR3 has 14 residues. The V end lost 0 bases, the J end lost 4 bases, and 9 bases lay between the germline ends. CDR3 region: CASSLAPASYGYTF. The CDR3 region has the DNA TGTGCCAGCAGCTTAGCGCCAGCAAGCTATGGCTACACCTTC.

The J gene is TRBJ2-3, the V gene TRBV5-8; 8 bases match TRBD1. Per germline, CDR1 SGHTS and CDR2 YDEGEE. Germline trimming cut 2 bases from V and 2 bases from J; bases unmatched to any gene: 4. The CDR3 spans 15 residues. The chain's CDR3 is CASSFGQGNTDTQYF. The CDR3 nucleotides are TGTGCCAGCAGCTTTGGACAGGGAAACACAGATACGCAGTATTTT.